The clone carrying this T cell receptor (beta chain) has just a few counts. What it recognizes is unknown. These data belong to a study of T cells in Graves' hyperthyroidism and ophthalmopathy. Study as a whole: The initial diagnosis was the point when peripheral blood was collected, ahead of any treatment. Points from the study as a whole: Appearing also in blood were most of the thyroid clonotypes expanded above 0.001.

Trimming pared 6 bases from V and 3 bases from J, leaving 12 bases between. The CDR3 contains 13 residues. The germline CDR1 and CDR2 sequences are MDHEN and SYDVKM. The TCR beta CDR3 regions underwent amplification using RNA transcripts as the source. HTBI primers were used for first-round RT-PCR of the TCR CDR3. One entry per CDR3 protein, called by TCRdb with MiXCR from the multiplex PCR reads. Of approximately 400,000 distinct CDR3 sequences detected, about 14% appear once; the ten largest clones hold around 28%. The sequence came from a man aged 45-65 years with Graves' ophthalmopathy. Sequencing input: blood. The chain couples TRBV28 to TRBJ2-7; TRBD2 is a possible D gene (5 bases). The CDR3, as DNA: TGTGCCAGCAGAGGAGGCGGAAACTACGAGCAGTACTTC. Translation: CASRGGGNYEQYF.